The 19 T cell receptor beta chains below come from one sample, sequenced in a study of response to subunit inactivated influenza vaccine (dated by TCRdb to the late 2010s). The library came from RT-PCR. The sequencer listed for this sample is Illumina HiSeq 2500. TCRdb itself trimmed the public reads at Q25 with fastp, ran MiXCR and retained productive beta chains. Rows are combined by CDR3 protein, so each entry shows the most common genes and DNA. The sample table records about 500,000 distinct CDR3 sequences; more than 15% of these occur just once. The top ten clones comprise less than 4% of the sample. The sequencing here drew on CD4+ T cells sorted from PBMCs, taken around 25 months after vaccination. The source is a man between 50 and 69 years old who received an inactivated influenza vaccine. Donor details come from another sample of the same person, matched by shared clones.

Here the CDR3 DNA reads TGTGCCAGCAGCCAAGTAGAGGCAGACGAGCAGTACTTC. The encoded protein is CASSQVEADEQYF. The chain carries TRBV4-2 and TRBJ2-7; D gene uncertain. V shed 1 base and J shed 5 bases, with 9 bases lying between them. Germline CDR1 LGHNA, CDR2 YNFKEQ. The CDR3 spans 13 residues.

This clonotype was picked up a small number of times. The chain uses TRBV5-1 and TRBJ2-1; a weak D match, TRBD2 (5 bases). Per the germline V gene, CDR1 is SGHRS and CDR2 is YFSETQ. This CDR3 is 17 amino acids long. With 1 base removed from V and 3 bases from J, the gap between germline ends came to 17 bases. Here the CDR3 reads CASSLLTSGISYNEQFF. In nucleotides, the CDR3 is TGCGCCAGCAGCTTGCTCACCTCGGGGATAAGCTACAATGAGCAGTTCTTC. Full variable domain (missing parts from reference TRBV5-1 and TRBJ2-1): KAGVTQTPRYLIKTRGQQVTLSCSPISGHRSVSWYQQTPGQGLQFLFEYFSETQRNKGNFPGRFSGRQFSNSRSEMNVSTLELGDSALYLCASSLLTSGISYNEQFFGPGTRLTVL.

This clonotype has a handful of counts. The V and J genes are TRBV11-2 and TRBJ2-1; TRBD2 aligns across 10 bases. Germline V gene lookup returns CDR1 SGHAT and CDR2 FQNNGV. The CDR3 is made up of 15 amino acids. J lost 9 bases, V lost 5 bases, and 10 bases had no gene match. The CDR3 here is CASSQRLAGVGEQFF. The CDR3, as DNA: TGTGCCAGCAGCCAGCGGCTAGCGGGGGTGGGTGAGCAGTTCTTC. The variable domain in full, completed from reference TRBV11-2 and TRBJ2-1, reads EAGVAQSPRYKIIEKRQSVAFWCNPISGHATLYWYQQILGQGPKLLIQFQNNGVVDDSQLPKDRFSAERLKGVDSTLKIQPAKLEDSAVYLCASSQRLAGVGEQFFGPGTRLTVL.

The chain is built from TRBV19 and TRBJ2-2; D is possibly TRBD1 (6 bases). The CDR3 contains 13 residues. Trimming stripped 9 bases from V and 7 bases from J, with 15 bases between. From germline, CDR1 is LNHDA and CDR2 SQIVND (reference sequence). CDR3 protein: CASAIQGYGELFF. CDR3 DNA: TGTGCCAGCGCGATACAGGGTTACGGGGAGCTGTTTTTT.

This chain joins TRBV29-1 and TRBJ1-2, with D maybe TRBD1 (6 bases). The ends were cut back, 8 bases at V and 3 bases at J, with 13 bases in the middle. The CDR3 consists of 12 residues. Germline lookup yields CDR1 SQVTM and CDR2 ANQGSEA. The CDR3 here is CSTKQGDYGYTF. CDR3 nucleotide sequence: TGCAGCACCAAACAGGGAGACTATGGCTACACCTTC.

The chain joins TRBV29-1 to TRBJ2-3; 9 nucleotides match TRBD1. Germline lookup yields CDR1 SQVTM and CDR2 ANQGSEA. Trimming took 6 bases from V and 0 from J; bases not matched to a gene: 4. The CDR3 has 14 amino acids. CDR3 nucleotides: TGCAGCGTGGGACAGGGAGGGAGCACAGATACGCAGTATTTT. Residues: CSVGQGGSTDTQYF.

This rearrangement joins TRBV4-1 to TRBJ1-4; D is ambiguous. V was shortened by 4 bases and J by 6 bases, with 12 bases between the two germline ends. This CDR3 has 14 residues. Germline CDR1 is MGHRA and CDR2 is YSYEKL. Here the CDR3 reads CASSPQALDEKLFF. For the CDR3, the DNA is TGCGCCAGCAGCCCTCAAGCCCTAGATGAAAAACTGTTTTTT.

The chain joins TRBV7-8 to TRBJ2-7, with 10 positions matching TRBD1. V gave up 5 bases and J gave up 0 bases; unmatched junction bases: 10. The V gene's germline CDR1 is SGHVS and CDR2 FQNEAQ. The CDR3 runs to 17 residues. The CDR3 protein is CASSLTTGGYNSYEQYF. CDR3 nucleotide sequence: TGTGCCAGCAGCCTAACGACAGGGGGCTATAACTCCTACGAGCAGTACTTC.

The chain couples TRBV20-1 to TRBJ2-7; 10 nucleotides line up with TRBD1. The CDR3 loop spans 13 amino acids. Germline V gene lookup returns CDR1 DFQATT and CDR2 SNEGSKA (reference sequence). V lost 6 bases, J lost 4 bases, and 6 bases stayed unmatched. The CDR3 is CSATTGGGYEQYF. The CDR3 DNA is TGCAGTGCCACGACAGGGGGCGGGTACGAGCAGTACTTC.

This clonotype was counted ten times or more. The chain uses TRBV5-1 and TRBJ2-7; D ambiguous. Germline V lookup: CDR1 SGHRS, CDR2 YFSETQ. With 4 bases removed from V and 1 base from J, the gap between germline ends came to 9 bases. The CDR3 runs 13 residues. The CDR3 spells CASSGSGSYEQYF. CDR3 nucleotide sequence: TGCGCCAGCAGCGGTTCCGGGTCCTACGAGCAGTACTTC.

This clonotype was observed a handful of times. The chain uses TRBV2 and TRBJ2-3; the D is unclear. V was shortened by 1 base and J by 4 bases, with 15 bases between the two germline ends. In germline, CDR1 is SNHLY, CDR2 FYNNEI. This CDR3 is 16 amino acids long. CDR3 region: CASSEGPGRPPDTQYF. The CDR3 nucleotides are TGTGCCAGCAGTGAAGGGCCTGGCCGTCCGCCAGATACGCAGTATTTT.

The chain is built from TRBV10-3 and TRBJ2-7; 11 positions match TRBD2. The junction had 10 bases not matched to a gene; V was cut back by 5 bases and J by 4 bases. The CDR3 covers 16 residues. The germline V gene has CDR1 ENHRY and CDR2 SYGVKD. Here the CDR3 reads CAISSFLAGGPYEQYF. The DNA for the CDR3 is TGTGCCATCAGTTCATTTTTAGCGGGAGGGCCGTACGAGCAGTACTTC.

The chain combines TRBV7-8 with TRBJ1-2; 8 bases fit TRBD1. The CDR3 has 15 amino acids. Losses at the gene ends were 1 base for V and 1 base for J; bases not matched to a gene: 2. Per the germline V gene, CDR1 is SGHVS and CDR2 is FQNEAQ. In DNA form, the CDR3 reads TGTGCCAGCAGCTTAGAGGGACAGGTTAACTATGGCTACACCTTC. Translating it yields CASSLEGQVNYGYTF.

This clonotype was seen ten or more times. The CDR3, as DNA: TGTGCCTGGAGCCCCACCGGCGGTTATGGACACGAGCAGTACTTC. Its protein is CAWSPTGGYGHEQYF. The chain couples TRBV30 to TRBJ2-7; D remains unclear. V was shortened by 3 bases and J by 5 bases, with 20 bases between the two germline ends. Germline values: CDR1 GTSNPN, CDR2 SVGIG (reference sequence). The CDR3 contains 15 residues.

This clonotype was counted only a few times. This chain connects TRBV30 to TRBJ2-5; D unclear. The CDR3 is 13 residues long. With 1 base removed from V and 4 bases from J, the gap between germline ends came to 10 bases. In germline, CDR1 is GTSNPN, CDR2 SVGIG (reference sequence). CDR3 in amino acids: CAWSEVLGETQYF. In DNA, the CDR3 is TGTGCCTGGAGTGAAGTCCTCGGAGAGACCCAGTACTTC.

This clonotype appeared a few times. V and J are TRBV6-2 or TRBV6-3 and TRBJ2-1; D unclear. V lost 11 bases and J lost 5, with 13 bases in between. This CDR3 has 12 residues. Germline V gene data show CDR1 as MNHEY and CDR2 as SVGEGT. The CDR3 region is CAVKRVNNEQFF. The CDR3 DNA reads TGTGCCGTAAAACGGGTAAACAATGAGCAGTTCTTC.

This rearrangement joins TRBV29-1 to TRBJ1-1; no reliable D call. The V gene lost 4 bases and the J gene lost 2 bases, with 5 bases spanning the gap. The CDR3 sequence is 11 residues long. Germline CDR1 reads SQVTM; CDR2 reads ANQGSEA. Here the CDR3 DNA reads TGCAGCGTTGCAGAAAACACTGAAGCTTTCTTT. This codes for CSVAENTEAFF. The full variable domain, completed using reference TRBV29-1 and TRBJ1-1, is SAVISQKPSRDICQRGTSLTIQCQVDSQVTMMFWYRQQPGQSLTLIATANQGSEATYESGFVIDKFPISRPNLTFSTLTVSNMSPEDSSIYLCSVAENTEAFFGQGTRLTVV.

This clonotype was counted many times. The genes are TRBV5-1 and TRBJ2-3; 7 bases fit TRBD1. This CDR3 comprises 15 residues. The ends lost 4 bases at V and 3 bases at J; junction bases unmatched: 8. Germline CDR1 is SGHRS and CDR2 is YFSETQ. CDR3 amino acids: CASSTPGQMTDTQYF. The CDR3, as DNA: TGCGCCAGCAGCACCCCGGGACAGATGACAGATACGCAGTATTTT.

The sample holds one count of this clonotype. The chain uses TRBV7-2 and TRBJ1-2, with a weak D call TRBD1 (5 bases). The germline V and J ends were trimmed by 5 bases and 2 bases, with 12 bases remaining between them. This CDR3 comprises 14 residues. Germline V gene lookup returns CDR1 SGHTA and CDR2 FQGNSA. The CDR3 region is CASSTSAGNYGYTF. The CDR3 region has the DNA TGTGCCAGCAGCACTAGCGCAGGGAACTATGGCTACACCTTC.